This T cell receptor (beta chain) was profiled in a study of T cells in localized non-small cell lung cancer. Profiled with immunoSEQ multiplex PCR; TCRdb holds only in-frame clones, not every one. The repertoire has around 41,000 clones, 70% to 90% of them found once; the top ten carry 6.5% to 9%. Details on this clone: What it binds is not known.

General study points: Tumor samples were not multi-region, leaving intratumor heterogeneity unexcluded.

This receptor was obtained from a woman between 18 and 55 years old with stage III lung adenocarcinoma. Here the sequenced sample was peripheral blood, taken before any cancer treatment.

CDR3 protein: CASSVVASGTNEQFF. The CDR3 region has the DNA TGTGCCAGCAGCGTAGTGGCTAGCGGGACCAATGAGCAGTTCTTC. The chain recombines TRBV9 with TRBJ2-1, with 9 nucleotides matching TRBD2. Germline CDR1 and CDR2: SGDLS and YYNGEE. This CDR3 has 15 residues. The junction had 4 bases not matched to a gene; V was cut back by 0 bases and J by 6 bases.